This T cell receptor (beta chain) was profiled in a study of control samples from healthy donors and cancer patients. The table came from immunoSEQ multiplex PCR; TCRdb's copy has only in-frame clones and leaves some out. The table shows roughly 88,000 clones, with approximately 86% occurring only once. The V gene lost 1 base and the J gene lost 3 bases, with 9 bases spanning the gap. Germline CDR1 and CDR2: LNHDA and SQIVND (reference sequence). There are 14 residues in the CDR3. This clonotype originated in a man between 25 and 39 years old in good health. The chain combines TRBV19 with TRBJ1-1; D gene ambiguous. The specimen sequenced was blood. The CDR3 nucleotides are TGTGCCAGTAGTATAGCCGCCGGTTACACTGAAGCTTTCTTT. Translation gives CASSIAAGYTEAFF.